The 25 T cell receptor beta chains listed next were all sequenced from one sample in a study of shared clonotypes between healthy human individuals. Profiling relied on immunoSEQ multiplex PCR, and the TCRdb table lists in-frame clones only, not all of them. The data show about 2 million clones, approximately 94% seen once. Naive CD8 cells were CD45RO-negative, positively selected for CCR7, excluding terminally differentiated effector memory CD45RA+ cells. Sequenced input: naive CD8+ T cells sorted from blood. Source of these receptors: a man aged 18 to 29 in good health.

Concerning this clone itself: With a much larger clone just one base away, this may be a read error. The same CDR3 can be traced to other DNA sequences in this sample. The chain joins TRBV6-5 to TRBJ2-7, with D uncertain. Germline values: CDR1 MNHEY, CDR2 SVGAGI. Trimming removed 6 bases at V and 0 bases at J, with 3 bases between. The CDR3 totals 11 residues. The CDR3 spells CASSPSYEQYF. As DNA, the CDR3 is TGTGCCAGCAGCCCCTCCTACGAGCAGTACTTC.

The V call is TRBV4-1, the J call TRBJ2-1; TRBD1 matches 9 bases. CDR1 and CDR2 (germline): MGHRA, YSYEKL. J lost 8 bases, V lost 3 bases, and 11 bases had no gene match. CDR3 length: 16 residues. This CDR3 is CASSQWGTGRYDEQFF. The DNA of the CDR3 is TGCGCCAGCAGCCAGTGGGGGACAGGGAGATACGATGAGCAGTTCTTC.

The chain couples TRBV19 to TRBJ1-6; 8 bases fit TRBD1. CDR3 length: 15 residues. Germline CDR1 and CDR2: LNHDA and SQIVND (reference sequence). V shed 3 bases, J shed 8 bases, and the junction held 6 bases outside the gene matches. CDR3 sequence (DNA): TGTGCCAGTAGTATGGACAGGGTCGGTGATTCACCCCTCCACTTT. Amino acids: CASSMDRVGDSPLHF.

For the CDR3, the DNA is TGCGCCAGCAGCTTGAGTGCGACAGGGGGTCGGGCTTTCTTT. It is translated as CASSLSATGGRAFF. This chain connects TRBV5-1 to TRBJ1-1; TRBD1 matches at 9 bases. The V gene end was trimmed by 1 base and the J gene end by 11 bases; junction bases not matched to a gene: 9. CDR1 and CDR2 (germline): SGHRS, YFSETQ. The CDR3 is made up of 14 amino acids. Variable domain in full (rest from reference TRBV5-1 and TRBJ1-1): KAGVTQTPRYLIKTRGQQVTLSCSPISGHRSVSWYQQTPGQGLQFLFEYFSETQRNKGNFPGRFSGRQFSNSRSEMNVSTLELGDSALYLCASSLSATGGRAFFGQGTRLTVV.

For the CDR3, the DNA is TGTGCCAGCAGCTTAGTTAAGCCCCCAGCGGGTGAGCAGTACTTC. Translated, it gives CASSLVKPPAGEQYF. The rearrangement uses TRBV7-2 and TRBJ2-7, with D perhaps matching TRBD2 (6 bases). This CDR3 contains 15 residues. Trimming shortened V by 1 base and J by 7 bases, and 17 bases separated the two germline ends. Germline CDR1 is SGHTA and CDR2 is FQGNSA.

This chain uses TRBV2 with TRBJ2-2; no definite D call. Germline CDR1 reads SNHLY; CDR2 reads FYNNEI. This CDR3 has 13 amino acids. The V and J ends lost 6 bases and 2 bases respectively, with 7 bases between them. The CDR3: CASRGLNTGELFF. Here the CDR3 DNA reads TGTGCCAGCAGGGGCCTCAACACCGGGGAGCTGTTTTTT.

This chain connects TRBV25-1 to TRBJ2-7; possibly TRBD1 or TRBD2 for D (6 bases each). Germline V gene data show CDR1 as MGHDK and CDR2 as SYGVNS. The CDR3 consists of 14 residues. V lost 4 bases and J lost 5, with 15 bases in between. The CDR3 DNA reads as TGTGCCAGCAGTGGAAGGGGGGCGCGGAACGAGCAGTACTTC. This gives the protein CASSGRGARNEQYF.

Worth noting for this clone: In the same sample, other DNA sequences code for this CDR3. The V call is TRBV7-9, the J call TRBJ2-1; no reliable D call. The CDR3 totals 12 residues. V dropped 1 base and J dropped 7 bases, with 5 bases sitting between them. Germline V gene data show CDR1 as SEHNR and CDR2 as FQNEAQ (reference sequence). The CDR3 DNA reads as TGTGCCAGCAGCTTAGGCTTAAATGAGCAGTTCTTC. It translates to CASSLGLNEQFF.

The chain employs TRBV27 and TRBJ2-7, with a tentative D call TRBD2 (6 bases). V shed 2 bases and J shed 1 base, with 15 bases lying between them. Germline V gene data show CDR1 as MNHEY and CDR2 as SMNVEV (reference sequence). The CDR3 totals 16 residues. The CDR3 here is CASSLPPGTASYEQYF. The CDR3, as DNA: TGTGCCAGCAGTTTACCGCCTGGGACTGCGTCCTACGAGCAGTACTTC.

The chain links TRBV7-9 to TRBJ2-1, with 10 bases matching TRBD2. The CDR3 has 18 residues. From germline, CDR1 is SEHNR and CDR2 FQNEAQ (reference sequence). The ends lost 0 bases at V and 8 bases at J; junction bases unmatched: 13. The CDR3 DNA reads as TGTGCCAGCAGCTTAGCGGTTTTAAAGGGACTAGCGCTGGATGAGCAGTTCTTC. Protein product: CASSLAVLKGLALDEQFF.

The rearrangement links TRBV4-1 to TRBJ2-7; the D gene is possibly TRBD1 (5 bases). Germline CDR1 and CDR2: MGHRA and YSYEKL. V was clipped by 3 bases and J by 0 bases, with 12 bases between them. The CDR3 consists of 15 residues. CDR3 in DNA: TGCGCCAGCAGCCACAAACAGGAGAGCTCCTACGAGCAGTACTTC. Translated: CASSHKQESSYEQYF.

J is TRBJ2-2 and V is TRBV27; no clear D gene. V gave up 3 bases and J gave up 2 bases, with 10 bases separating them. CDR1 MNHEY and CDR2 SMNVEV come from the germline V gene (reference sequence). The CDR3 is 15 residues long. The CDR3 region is CASSFIRANTGELFF. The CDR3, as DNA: TGTGCCAGCAGTTTTATTCGGGCAAACACCGGGGAGCTGTTTTTT.

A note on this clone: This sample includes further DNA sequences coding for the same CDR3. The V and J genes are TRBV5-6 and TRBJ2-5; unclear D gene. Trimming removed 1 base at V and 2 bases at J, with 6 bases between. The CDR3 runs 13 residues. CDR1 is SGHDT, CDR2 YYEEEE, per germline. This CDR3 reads CASSLTSQETQYF. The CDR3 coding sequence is TGTGCCAGCAGCTTGACCTCGCAAGAGACCCAGTACTTC.

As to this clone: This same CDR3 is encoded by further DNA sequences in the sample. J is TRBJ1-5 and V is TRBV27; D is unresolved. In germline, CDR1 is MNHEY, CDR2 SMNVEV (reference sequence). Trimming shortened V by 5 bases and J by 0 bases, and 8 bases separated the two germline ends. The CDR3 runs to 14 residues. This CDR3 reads CASSPHNSNQPQHF. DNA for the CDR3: TGTGCCAGCAGTCCCCATAATAGCAATCAGCCCCAGCATTTT.

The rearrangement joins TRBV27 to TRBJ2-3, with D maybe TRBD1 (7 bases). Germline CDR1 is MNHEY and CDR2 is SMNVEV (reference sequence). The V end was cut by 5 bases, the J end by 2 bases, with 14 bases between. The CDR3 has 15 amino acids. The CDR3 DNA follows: TGTGCCAGCAGTCAGGAGGGGGCAGCCACAGATACGCAGTATTTT. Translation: CASSQEGAATDTQYF.

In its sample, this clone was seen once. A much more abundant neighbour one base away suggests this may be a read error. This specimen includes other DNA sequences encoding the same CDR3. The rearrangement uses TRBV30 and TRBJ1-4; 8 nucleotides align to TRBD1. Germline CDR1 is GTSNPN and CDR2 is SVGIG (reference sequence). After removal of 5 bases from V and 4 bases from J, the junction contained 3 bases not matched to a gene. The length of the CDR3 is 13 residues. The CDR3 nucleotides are TGTGCCTGGGGGACAGGATTTAATGAAAAACTGTTTTTT. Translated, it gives CAWGTGFNEKLFF.

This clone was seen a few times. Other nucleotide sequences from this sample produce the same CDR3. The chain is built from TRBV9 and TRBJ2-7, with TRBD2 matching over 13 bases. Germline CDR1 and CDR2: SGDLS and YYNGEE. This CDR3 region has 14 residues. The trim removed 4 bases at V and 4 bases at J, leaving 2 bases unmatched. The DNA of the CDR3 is TGTGCCAGCAGCCCGGGACTAGCGGGGTACGAGCAGTACTTC. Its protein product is CASSPGLAGYEQYF.

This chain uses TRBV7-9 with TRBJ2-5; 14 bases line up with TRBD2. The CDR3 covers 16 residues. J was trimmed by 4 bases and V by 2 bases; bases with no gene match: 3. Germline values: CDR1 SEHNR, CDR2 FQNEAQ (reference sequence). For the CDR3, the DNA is TGTGCCAGCAGCTTAACGGGACTAGCGGGAGTAGAGACCCAGTACTTC. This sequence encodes CASSLTGLAGVETQYF.

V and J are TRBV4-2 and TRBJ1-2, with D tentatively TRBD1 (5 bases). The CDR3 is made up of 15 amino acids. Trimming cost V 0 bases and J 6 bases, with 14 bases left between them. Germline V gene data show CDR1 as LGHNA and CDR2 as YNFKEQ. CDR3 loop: CASSQDGGSGNGYTF. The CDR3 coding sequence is TGTGCCAGCAGCCAAGATGGGGGGTCGGGGAATGGCTACACCTTC.

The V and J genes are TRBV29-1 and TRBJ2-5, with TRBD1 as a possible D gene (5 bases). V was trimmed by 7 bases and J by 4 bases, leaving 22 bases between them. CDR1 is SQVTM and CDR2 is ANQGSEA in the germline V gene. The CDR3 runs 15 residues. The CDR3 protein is CSAWFLQGAVETQYF. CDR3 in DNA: TGCAGCGCTTGGTTCCTCCAAGGGGCGGTAGAGACCCAGTACTTC.

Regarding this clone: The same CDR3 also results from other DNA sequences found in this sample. In DNA, the CDR3 is TGTGCCAGCAGCTTAGGAGCGGGGGGTCAAGAGACCCAGTACTTC. Its protein product is CASSLGAGGQETQYF. The chain combines TRBV11-2 with TRBJ2-5; 9 bases align to TRBD2. This CDR3 has 15 amino acids. With V trimmed by 1 base and J by 2 bases, 2 bases remained unmatched. The V gene's germline CDR1 is SGHAT and CDR2 FQNNGV.

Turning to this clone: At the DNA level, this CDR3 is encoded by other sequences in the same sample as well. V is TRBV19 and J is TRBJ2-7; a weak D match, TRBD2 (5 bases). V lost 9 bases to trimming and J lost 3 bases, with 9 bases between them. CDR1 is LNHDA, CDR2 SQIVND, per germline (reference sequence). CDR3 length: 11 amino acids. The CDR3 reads CASSEGYEQYF. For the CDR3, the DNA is TGTGCCAGCAGTGAGGGCTACGAGCAGTACTTC.

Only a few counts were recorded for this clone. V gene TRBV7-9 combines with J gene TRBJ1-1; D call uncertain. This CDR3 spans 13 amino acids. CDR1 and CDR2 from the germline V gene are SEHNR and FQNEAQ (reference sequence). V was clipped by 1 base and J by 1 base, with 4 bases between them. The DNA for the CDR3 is TGTGCCAGCAGCTTAGACCCGAACACTGAAGCTTTCTTT. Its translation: CASSLDPNTEAFF. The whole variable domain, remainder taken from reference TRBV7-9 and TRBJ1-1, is DTGVSQNPRHKITKRGQNVTFRCDPISEHNRLYWYRQTLGQGPEFLTYFQNEAQLEKSRLLSDRFSAERPKGSFSTLEIQRTEQGDSAMYLCASSLDPNTEAFFGQGTRLTVV.

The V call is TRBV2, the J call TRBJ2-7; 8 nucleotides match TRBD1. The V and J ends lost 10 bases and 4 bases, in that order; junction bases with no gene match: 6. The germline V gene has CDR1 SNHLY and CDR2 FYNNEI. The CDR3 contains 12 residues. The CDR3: CATRGLRYEQYF. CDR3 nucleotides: TGTGCCACCAGGGGGCTGAGGTACGAGCAGTACTTC.

CDR3: CASSQSESAPGDGYTF. CDR3 nucleotides: TGTGCCAGCAGCCAAAGTGAAAGTGCGCCGGGGGATGGCTACACCTTC. This chain links TRBV7-9 with TRBJ1-2; possible D gene TRBD1, 5 bases. CDR3 length: 16 residues. The V gene's germline CDR1 is SEHNR and CDR2 FQNEAQ (reference sequence). Trimming cost V 5 bases and J 6 bases, with 22 bases left between them. Looking up the rest from reference TRBV7-9 and TRBJ1-2 gives the full variable domain: DTGVSQNPRHKITKRGQNVTFRCDPISEHNRLYWYRQTLGQGPEFLTYFQNEAQLEKSRLLSDRFSAERPKGSFSTLEIQRTEQGDSAMYLCASSQSESAPGDGYTFGSGTRLTVV.